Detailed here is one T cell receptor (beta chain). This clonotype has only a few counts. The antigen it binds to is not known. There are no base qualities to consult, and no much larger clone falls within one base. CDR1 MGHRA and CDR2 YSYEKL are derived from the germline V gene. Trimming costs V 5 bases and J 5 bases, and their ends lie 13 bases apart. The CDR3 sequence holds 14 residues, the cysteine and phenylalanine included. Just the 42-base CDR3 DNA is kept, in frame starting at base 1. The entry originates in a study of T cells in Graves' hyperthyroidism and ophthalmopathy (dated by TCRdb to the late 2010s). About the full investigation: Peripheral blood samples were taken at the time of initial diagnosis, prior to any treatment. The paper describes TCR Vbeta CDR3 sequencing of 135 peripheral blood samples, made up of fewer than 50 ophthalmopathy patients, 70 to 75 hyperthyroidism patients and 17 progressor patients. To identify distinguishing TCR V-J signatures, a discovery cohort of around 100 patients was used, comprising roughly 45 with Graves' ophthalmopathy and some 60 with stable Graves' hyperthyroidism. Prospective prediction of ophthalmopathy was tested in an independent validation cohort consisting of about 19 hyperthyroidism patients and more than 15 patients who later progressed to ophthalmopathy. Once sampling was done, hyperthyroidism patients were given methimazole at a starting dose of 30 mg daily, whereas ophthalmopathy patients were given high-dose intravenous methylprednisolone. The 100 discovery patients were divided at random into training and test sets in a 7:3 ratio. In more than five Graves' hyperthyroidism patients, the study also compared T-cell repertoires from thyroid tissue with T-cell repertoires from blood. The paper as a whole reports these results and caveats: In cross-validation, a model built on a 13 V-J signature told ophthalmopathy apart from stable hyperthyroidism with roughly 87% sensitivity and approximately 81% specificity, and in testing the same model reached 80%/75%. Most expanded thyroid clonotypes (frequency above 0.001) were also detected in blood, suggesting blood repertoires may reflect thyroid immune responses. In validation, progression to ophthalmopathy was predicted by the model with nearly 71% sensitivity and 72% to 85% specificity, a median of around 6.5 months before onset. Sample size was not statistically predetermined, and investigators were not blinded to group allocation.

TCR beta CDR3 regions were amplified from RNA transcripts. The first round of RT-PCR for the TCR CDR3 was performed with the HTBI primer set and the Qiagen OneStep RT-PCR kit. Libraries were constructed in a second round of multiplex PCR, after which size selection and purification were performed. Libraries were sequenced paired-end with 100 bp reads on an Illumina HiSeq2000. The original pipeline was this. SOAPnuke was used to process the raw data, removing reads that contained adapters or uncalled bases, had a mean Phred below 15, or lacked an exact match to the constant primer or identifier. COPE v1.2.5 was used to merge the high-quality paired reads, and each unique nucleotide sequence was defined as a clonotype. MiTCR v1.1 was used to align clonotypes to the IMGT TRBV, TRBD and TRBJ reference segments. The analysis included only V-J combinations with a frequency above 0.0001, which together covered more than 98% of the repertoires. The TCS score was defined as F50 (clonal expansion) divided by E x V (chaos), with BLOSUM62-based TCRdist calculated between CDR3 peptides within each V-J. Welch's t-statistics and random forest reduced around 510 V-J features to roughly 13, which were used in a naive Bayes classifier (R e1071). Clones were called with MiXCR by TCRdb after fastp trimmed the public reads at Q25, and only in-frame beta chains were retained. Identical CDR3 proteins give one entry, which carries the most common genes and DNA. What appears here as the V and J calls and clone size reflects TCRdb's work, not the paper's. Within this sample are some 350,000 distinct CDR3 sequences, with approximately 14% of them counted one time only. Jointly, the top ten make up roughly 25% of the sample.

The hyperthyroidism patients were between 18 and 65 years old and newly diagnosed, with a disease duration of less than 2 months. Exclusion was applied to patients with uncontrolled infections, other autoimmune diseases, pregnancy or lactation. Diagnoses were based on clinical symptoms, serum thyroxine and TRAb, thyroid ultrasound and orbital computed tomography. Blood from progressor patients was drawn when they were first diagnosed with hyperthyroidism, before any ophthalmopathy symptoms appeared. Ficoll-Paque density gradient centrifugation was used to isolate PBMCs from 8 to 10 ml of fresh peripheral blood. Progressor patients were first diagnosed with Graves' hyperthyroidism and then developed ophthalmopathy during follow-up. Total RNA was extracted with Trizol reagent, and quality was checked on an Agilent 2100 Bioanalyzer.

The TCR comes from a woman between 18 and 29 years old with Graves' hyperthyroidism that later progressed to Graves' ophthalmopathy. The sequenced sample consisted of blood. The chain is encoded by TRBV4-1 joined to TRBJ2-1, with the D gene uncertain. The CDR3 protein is CASSEFSHDNEQFF. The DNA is TGCGCCAGCAGCGAGTTCTCGCATGACAATGAGCAGTTCTTC.